Given below is one T cell receptor (beta chain) in context. The target antigen is unknown. Germline and junction disagree at one end, which may indicate a read error. The data were taken from a study of cytomegalovirus exposure and HLA in healthy donors. In germline, CDR1 is SSHAT, CDR2 FNYEAQ (reference sequence). CDR3 length: 17 amino acids. Primers for the PCR totalled 60 Vbeta and 13 Jbeta. TCRdb's table, derived via immunoSEQ multiplex PCR, lists solely in-frame clones and lacks some. The sample has approximately 86,000 clones, around 84% seen once; the top ten hold less than 8%. Whole-study results and caveats: For most TCR sequences rarity was the rule, although some public TCRs occurred in many donors. Indistinguishability led to the exclusion of some V segments, TRBV6-2 and TRBV6-3 included. Accurate HLA-A and HLA-B prediction from TCR beta sequences was reported for most subjects. In a later analysis, several top co-occurrence clusters appeared linked to parvovirus B19, influenza, CMV and Epstein-Barr virus.

The sequencing input was PBMCs. The J gene is TRBJ1-1, the V gene TRBV7-7; 8 nucleotides line up with TRBD1. The receptor comes from a man aged 35 to 55 in good health and CMV-seropositive. In DNA form, the CDR3 reads TGTGCTAGCAGGTTTACACGGGGACAGGACATGAACACTGAAGCTTTCTTT. It specifies CASRFTRGQDMNTEAFF.